The sequence of this TCR beta chain was determined in a study of cytomegalovirus exposure and HLA in healthy donors. PCR used 60 Vbeta primers and 13 Jbeta primers. Clones were read by immunoSEQ multiplex PCR, and TCRdb kept only the in-frame ones, dropping some. Here the sample spans around 100,000 clones, 67% being singletons. This clone was seen a handful of times. The germline CDR1 and CDR2 sequences are PRHDT and FYEKMQ (reference sequence). The CDR3 covers 12 residues. Trimming left V 2 bases short and J 10 bases short, with 9 bases between. The TCR sequence derives from a man in his late teens or twenties in good health and CMV-seropositive. The chain recombines TRBV13 with TRBJ2-1; D is undetermined. Sequencing was done on a sample of PBMCs. CDR3 loop: CASSLSSGEQFF. CDR3 nucleotide sequence: TGTGCCAGCAGCTTATCGTCCGGGGAGCAGTTCTTC.